These 10 T cell receptor beta chains were all obtained from the same sample, sequenced in a study of blood T cell repertoires in COVID-19. Some clones are missing from TCRdb's copy, which holds only in-frame ones; the method was immunoSEQ multiplex PCR. This sample has about 240,000 clones, with roughly 85% found just once. Material: peripheral blood. Every receptor here comes from a man aged 45 to 65 with COVID-19, enrolled during active disease.

The chain has TRBV19 and TRBJ1-3; the D gene is possibly TRBD1 (6 bases). The CDR3 has 15 residues. Trimming took off 3 bases at V and 0 bases at J, with 9 bases between the two ends. CDR1 is LNHDA, CDR2 SQIVND, per germline (reference sequence). CDR3 nucleotides: TGTGCCAGTAGTATTCGGACAGTCTCTGGAAACACCATATATTTT. Protein product: CASSIRTVSGNTIYF. Full variable domain (outside the CDR3, taken from reference TRBV19 and TRBJ1-3): DGGITQSPKYLFRKEGQNVTLSCEQNLNHDAMYWYRQDPGQGLRLIYYSQIVNDFQKGDIAEGYSVSREKKESFPLTVTSAQKNPTAFYLCASSIRTVSGNTIYFGEGSWLTVV.

The genes are TRBV19 and TRBJ2-7; 8 positions match TRBD1. V was clipped by 10 bases and J by 3 bases; unmatched bases: 14. The CDR3 extends over 15 amino acids. Germline CDR1 is LNHDA and CDR2 is SQIVND (reference sequence). The CDR3 loop reads CATSRGTGGSYEQYF. DNA of the CDR3: TGTGCCACTAGCCGGGGGACAGGAGGGAGCTACGAGCAGTACTTC.

The rearrangement joins TRBV5-1 to TRBJ1-6; 7 nucleotides agree with TRBD1. CDR3 length: 15 residues. V gave up 1 base and J gave up 9 bases; unmatched junction bases: 7. Germline CDR1 reads SGHRS; CDR2 reads YFSETQ. The CDR3 protein is CASSLTGDQGSPLHF. In nucleotides, the CDR3 is TGCGCCAGCAGCTTGACAGGGGATCAAGGTTCACCCCTCCACTTT.

This chain uses TRBV24-1 with TRBJ2-3; 9 bases map to TRBD2. CDR3 length: 15 amino acids. Germline trimming cut 2 bases from V and 1 base from J; bases unmatched to any gene: 0. CDR1 KGHDR and CDR2 SFDVKD come from the germline V gene. CDR3 in amino acids: CATSDSSGGTDTQYF. The DNA for the CDR3 is TGTGCCACCAGTGATTCTAGCGGGGGCACAGATACGCAGTATTTT.

The rearrangement uses TRBV6-2 or TRBV6-3 and TRBJ1-2, with 7 bases identical to TRBD1. The length of the CDR3 is 14 residues. The V segment lost 4 bases and the J segment 7 bases; nucleotides outside the gene matches: 9. Germline V gene data show CDR1 as MNHEY and CDR2 as SVGEGT. In nucleotides, the CDR3 is TGTGCCAGCAGTTCTTTCCAGGGGGTTGGTGGCTACACCTTC. It translates to CASSSFQGVGGYTF.

CDR3 coding DNA: TGTGCCACCGGACAGGGGGCAGGAAACACCATATATTTT. This translates into CATGQGAGNTIYF. The chain has TRBV10-3 and TRBJ1-3, with 11 positions matching TRBD1. This CDR3 spans 13 amino acids. Per the germline V gene, CDR1 is ENHRY and CDR2 is SYGVKD. The ends lost 10 bases at V and 4 bases at J; junction bases unmatched: 3.

V and J are TRBV6-6 and TRBJ2-2, with TRBD2 matching 9 bases. Germline CDR1 and CDR2: MNHNY and SVGAGI (reference sequence). Trimming removed 5 bases from V and 5 bases from J; junction bases left unmatched: 6. This CDR3 contains 15 residues. The CDR3 bases are TGTGCCAGCAGTACGGGCGGGGGGGCGACCGGGGAGCTGTTTTTT. Protein sequence: CASSTGGGATGELFF.

The CDR3 region has the DNA TGTGCCAGCAGCTCGGGGATGGGTCGATCGCTACGAGAGCAGTACTTC. It specifies CASSSGMGRSLREQYF. The chain combines TRBV7-9 with TRBJ2-7, with a tentative D call TRBD2 (5 bases). CDR3 size: 16 residues. V was cut by 4 bases and J by 7 bases, with 23 bases left in between. Germline V gives CDR1 SEHNR, CDR2 FQNEAQ (reference sequence).

The J gene is TRBJ1-4, the V gene TRBV7-9; 7 nucleotides align to TRBD1. J lost 0 bases, V lost 1 base, and 11 bases had no gene match. CDR1 is SEHNR, CDR2 FQNEAQ, per germline (reference sequence). This CDR3 contains 19 residues. The CDR3 DNA reads TGTGCCAGCAGCTTAGGGACAGGAGGGTTCGTTGCAACTAATGAAAAACTGTTTTTT. It codes for CASSLGTGGFVATNEKLFF.

This chain uses TRBV7-9 with TRBJ2-7, with TRBD1 matching 10 bases. With 4 bases clipped from V and 7 bases from J, the junction kept 7 bases outside the gene matches. This CDR3 is built from 14 residues. Germline V gives CDR1 SEHNR, CDR2 FQNEAQ (reference sequence). Here the CDR3 DNA reads TGTGCCAGCAGCTCACGACAGGGGGCAAGGGAGCAGTACTTC. It encodes CASSSRQGAREQYF.